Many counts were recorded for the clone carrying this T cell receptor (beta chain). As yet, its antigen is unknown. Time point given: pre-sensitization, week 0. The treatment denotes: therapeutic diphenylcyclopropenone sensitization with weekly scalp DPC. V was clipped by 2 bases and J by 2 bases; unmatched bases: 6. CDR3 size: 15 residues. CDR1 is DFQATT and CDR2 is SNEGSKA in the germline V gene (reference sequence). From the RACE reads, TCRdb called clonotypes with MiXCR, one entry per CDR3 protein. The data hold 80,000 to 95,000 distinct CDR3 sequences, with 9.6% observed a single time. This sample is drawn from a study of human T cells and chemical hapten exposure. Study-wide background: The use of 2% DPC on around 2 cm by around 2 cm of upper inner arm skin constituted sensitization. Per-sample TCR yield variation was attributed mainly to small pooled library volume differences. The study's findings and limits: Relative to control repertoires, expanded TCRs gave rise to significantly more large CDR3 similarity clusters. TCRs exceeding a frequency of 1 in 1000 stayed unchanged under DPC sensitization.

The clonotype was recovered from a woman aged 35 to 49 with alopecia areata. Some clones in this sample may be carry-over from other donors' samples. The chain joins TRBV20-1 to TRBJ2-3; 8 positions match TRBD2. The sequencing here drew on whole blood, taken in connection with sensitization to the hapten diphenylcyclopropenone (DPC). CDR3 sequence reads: CSARPAGGATDTQYF. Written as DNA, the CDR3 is TGCAGTGCTAGACCGGCGGGGGGAGCCACAGATACGCAGTATTTT.